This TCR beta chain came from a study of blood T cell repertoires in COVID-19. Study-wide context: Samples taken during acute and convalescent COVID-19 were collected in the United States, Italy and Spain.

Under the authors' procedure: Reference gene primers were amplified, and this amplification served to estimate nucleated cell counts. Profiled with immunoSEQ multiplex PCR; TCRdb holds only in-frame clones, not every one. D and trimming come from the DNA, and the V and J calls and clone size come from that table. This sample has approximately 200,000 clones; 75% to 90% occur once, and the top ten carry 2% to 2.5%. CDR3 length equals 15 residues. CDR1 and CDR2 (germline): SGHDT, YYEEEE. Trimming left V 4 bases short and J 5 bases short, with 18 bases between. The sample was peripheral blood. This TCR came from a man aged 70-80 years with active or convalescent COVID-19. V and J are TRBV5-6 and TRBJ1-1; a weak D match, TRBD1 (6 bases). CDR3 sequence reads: CASSGNREGSTEAFF. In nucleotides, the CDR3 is TGTGCCAGCAGCGGAAACAGGGAGGGGAGTACTGAAGCTTTCTTT.